Below, 2 T cell receptor beta chains from the same sample are listed, as sequenced in a study of T cells after posttransplantation cyclophosphamide. Profiled with immunoSEQ multiplex PCR; TCRdb holds only in-frame clones, not every one. There are approximately 10,000 clones in the sample, none observed a single time. A marrow graft followed busulfan-fludarabine conditioning, with cyclophosphamide on days +3 and +4. Sequences were derived from PBMCs, sampled nearly 360 days after allogeneic stem cell transplant with posttransplant cyclophosphamide. Every receptor here comes from a male patient in his forties or fifties who received an allogeneic stem cell transplant from a related donor and was CMV-positive. Some T cells may arise from the graft donor.

This clone was detected ten times or more. The chain employs TRBV7-9 and TRBJ2-1, with 13 bases identical to TRBD2. The CDR3 has 16 residues. CDR1 is SEHNR, CDR2 FQNEAQ, per germline (reference sequence). V lost 5 bases to trimming and J lost 6 bases; unmatched junction nucleotides: 7. DNA for the CDR3: TGTGCCAGCAGCCGGACTAGCGGGAGTACCGGCAATGAGCAGTTCTTC. Translation: CASSRTSGSTGNEQFF.

In this sample, this clone is medium-sized. The chain carries TRBV5-1 and TRBJ2-7; the match to TRBD1 covers 8 bases. Germline CDR1 SGHRS, CDR2 YFSETQ. Trimming removed 0 bases from V and 6 bases from J; junction bases left unmatched: 5. This CDR3 contains 14 residues. DNA for the CDR3: TGCGCCAGCAGCTTGGAGGGACAGGTCGGCGAGCAGTACTTC. Amino acids: CASSLEGQVGEQYF.